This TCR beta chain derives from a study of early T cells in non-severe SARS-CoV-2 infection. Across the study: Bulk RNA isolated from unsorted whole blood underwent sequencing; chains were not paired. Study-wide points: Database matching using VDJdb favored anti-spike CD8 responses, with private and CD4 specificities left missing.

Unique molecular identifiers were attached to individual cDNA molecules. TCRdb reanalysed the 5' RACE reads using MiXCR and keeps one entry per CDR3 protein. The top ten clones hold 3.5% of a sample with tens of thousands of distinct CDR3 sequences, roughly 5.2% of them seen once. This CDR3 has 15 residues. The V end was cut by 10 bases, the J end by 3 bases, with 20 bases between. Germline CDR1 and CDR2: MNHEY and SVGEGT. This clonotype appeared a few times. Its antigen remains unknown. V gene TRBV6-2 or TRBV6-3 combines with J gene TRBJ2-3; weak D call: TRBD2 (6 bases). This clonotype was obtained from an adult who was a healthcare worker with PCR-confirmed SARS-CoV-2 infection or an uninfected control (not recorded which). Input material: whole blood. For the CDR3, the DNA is TGTGCCATTACTGGAACTAGCTCCTCGACAGATACGCAGTATTTT. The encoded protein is CAITGTSSSTDTQYF.